These 9 T cell receptor beta chains were all obtained from the same sample, sequenced in a study of blood T cell repertoires in COVID-19. The repertoire was sequenced with immunoSEQ multiplex PCR; TCRdb's copy has only in-frame clones and lacks some. Found here are just over 150,000 clones, 70% to 90% of them singletons; the top ten hold approximately 2.3%. The sequencing sample was made of peripheral blood. These receptors came from a woman between 65 and 79 years old with acute or convalescent COVID-19.

This chain links TRBV18 with TRBJ1-5; 8 positions match TRBD1. Germline values: CDR1 KGHSH, CDR2 LQKENI. CDR3 size: 12 residues. V dropped 6 bases and J dropped 11; count of bases not matched to a gene: 6. DNA of the CDR3: TGTGCCAGCTCGGCAGGGGGCGCGACCCAGCATTTT. It is translated as CASSAGGATQHF.

The genes are TRBV18 and TRBJ2-3; 8 bases are shared with TRBD1. The CDR3 covers 15 residues. Germline V lookup: CDR1 KGHSH, CDR2 LQKENI. With V trimmed by 4 bases and J by 0 bases, 3 bases remained unmatched. The CDR3 nucleotides read TGTGCCAGCTCACGGGACAGGACGAGCACAGATACGCAGTATTTT. Its protein is CASSRDRTSTDTQYF.

This chain joins TRBV7-2 and TRBJ1-1; 7 bases agree with TRBD1. CDR3 length equals 13 residues. Trimming cost V 0 bases and J 8 bases; bases outside gene matches: 3. CDR1 SGHTA and CDR2 FQGNSA come from the germline V gene. The CDR3: CASSLAQGTEAFF. CDR3 sequence (DNA): TGTGCCAGCAGCTTAGCACAGGGGACCGAAGCTTTCTTT.

For the CDR3, the DNA is TGTGCCAGCCAAGAGGACTCTCAAGAGACCCAGTACTTC. Protein sequence: CASQEDSQETQYF. The chain is built from TRBV7-6 and TRBJ2-5, with a possible D match to TRBD2 (5 bases). This CDR3 is 13 amino acids long. Per germline, CDR1 SGHVS and CDR2 FNYEAQ. With 8 bases removed from V and 2 bases from J, the gap between germline ends came to 12 bases.

This clone was recorded a few times. The J gene is TRBJ2-2, the V gene TRBV6-5; 10 nucleotides match TRBD1. The CDR3 sequence is 12 residues long. Germline V gives CDR1 MNHEY, CDR2 SVGAGI. V shed 11 bases, J shed 6 bases, and the junction held 3 bases outside the gene matches. Here the CDR3 reads CAVGQGAGELFF. Here the CDR3 DNA reads TGTGCCGTAGGACAGGGGGCCGGGGAGCTGTTTTTT.

This clone was counted only a few times. The chain carries TRBV15 and TRBJ1-6; the D is unclear. The germline V gene encodes CDR1 LNHNV and CDR2 YYDKDF (reference sequence). The CDR3 loop spans 18 amino acids. The V and J ends lost 0 bases and 0 bases respectively, with 12 bases between them. The CDR3 sequence: CATSRDAGFSSYNSPLHF. Written as DNA, the CDR3 is TGTGCCACCAGCAGAGATGCGGGGTTTAGCTCCTATAATTCACCCCTCCACTTT.

This clone appeared a few times. V usage is TRBV7-2 and J usage is TRBJ1-1; a possible D gene is TRBD1 (5 bases). The CDR3 is made up of 15 amino acids. The germline CDR1 and CDR2 sequences are SGHTA and FQGNSA. V was cut by 1 base and J by 4 bases, with 13 bases left in between. The CDR3 sequence: CASSLVRGGTTEAFF. CDR3 sequence (DNA): TGTGCCAGCAGCTTAGTGCGGGGTGGGACCACTGAAGCTTTCTTT.

The rearrangement joins TRBV30 to TRBJ1-5, with D possibly being TRBD1 (6 bases). The CDR3 is made up of 15 amino acids. Germline CDR1 is GTSNPN and CDR2 is SVGIG (reference sequence). The V gene lost 1 base and the J gene lost 2 bases, with 12 bases spanning the gap. The CDR3 spells CAWSGPTGRNQPQHF. CDR3 coding DNA: TGTGCCTGGAGTGGACCGACAGGACGCAATCAGCCCCAGCATTTT.

DNA of the CDR3: TGTGCCAGCAGCTTAAACAGAAGCTCTGGGGCCAACGTCCTGACTTTC. Translated, it gives CASSLNRSSGANVLTF. The gene calls are TRBV12-1 and TRBJ2-6; TRBD1 was called by the table and not checked on the DNA. TRBV12-1 is a recognized pseudogene. The CDR3 runs to 16 residues.